The 27 T cell receptor beta chains in this list originate from one sample, sequenced in a study of cytomegalovirus exposure and HLA in healthy donors. Vbeta (60) and Jbeta (13) primers were used in the PCR. TCRdb keeps only in-frame clones here, not all; method: immunoSEQ multiplex PCR. Here the sample spans more than 200,000 clones, approximately 87% being singletons. Sequencing input: PBMCs. The receptors here all came from a human donor in good health.

The chain joins TRBV6-1 to TRBJ2-3; 12 nucleotides line up with TRBD2. From germline, CDR1 is MNHNS and CDR2 SASEGT. Germline trimming cut 4 bases from V and 3 bases from J; bases unmatched to any gene: 8. The CDR3 is 17 amino acids. CDR3 bases: TGTGCCAGCAGTGCTACACTAGCGGGAGGAGTGACAGATACGCAGTATTTT. It yields the protein CASSATLAGGVTDTQYF.

This chain connects TRBV28 to TRBJ2-5; D possibly corresponds to TRBD1 (6 bases). V gave up 6 bases and J gave up 8 bases, with 13 bases separating them. Germline V gene sequence: CDR1 MDHEN, CDR2 SYDVKM. This CDR3 is 12 amino acids long. CDR3 nucleotides: TGTGCCAGCAGAGACACAGGGAGAACCCAGTACTTC. This encodes CASRDTGRTQYF.

This clone was recorded only once. The CDR3 loop reads CSVEGPLVREALVETQYF. CDR3 bases: TGCAGCGTTGAAGGCCCCCTGGTGCGGGAGGCCCTTGTGGAGACCCAGTACTTC. The chain has TRBV29-1 and TRBJ2-5, with TRBD2 identical over 8 bases. Germline loops: CDR1 SQVTM, CDR2 ANQGSEA. This CDR3 comprises 18 residues. Trimming at V came to 1 base and at J to 5 bases, leaving 18 bases not matched to a gene.

The rearrangement uses TRBV30 and TRBJ2-1; a possible D gene is TRBD2 (7 bases). The V and J ends lost 6 bases and 8 bases respectively, with 17 bases between them. From germline, CDR1 is GTSNPN and CDR2 SVGIG (reference sequence). CDR3 length equals 13 residues. The CDR3 bases are TGTGCCTGCTCGAGGGGGGGGGTCCATGAGCAGTTCTTC. Protein: CACSRGGVHEQFF. The full variable domain, its missing parts supplied by reference TRBV30 and TRBJ2-1, is SQTIHQWPATLVQPVGSPLSLECTVEGTSNPNLYWYRQAAGRGLQLLFYSVGIGQISSEVPQNLSASRPQDRQFILSSKKLLLSDSGFYLCACSRGGVHEQFFGPGTRLTVL.

The V and J genes are TRBV15 and TRBJ2-3, with 11 bases that match TRBD2. The CDR3 is 17 residues long. Germline values: CDR1 LNHNV, CDR2 YYDKDF (reference sequence). Losses at the gene ends were 2 bases for V and 0 bases for J; bases not matched to a gene: 4. CDR3 nucleotide sequence: TGTGCCACCAGCAGACGGATAGCGGGAGGGAGCACAGATACGCAGTATTTT. The encoded protein is CATSRRIAGGSTDTQYF.

The chain uses TRBV11-2 and TRBJ2-5, with 8 bases aligning to TRBD2. CDR1 is SGHAT, CDR2 FQNNGV, per germline. The junction had 16 bases not matched to a gene; V was cut back by 6 bases and J by 4 bases. The CDR3 runs to 17 residues. The CDR3 sequence is CASRPVVPGLEVETQYF. The CDR3 nucleotides read TGTGCCAGCAGGCCCGTGGTCCCGGGACTAGAGGTAGAGACCCAGTACTTC.

The chain couples TRBV2 to TRBJ2-7; 10 bases fit TRBD2. Germline assignment: CDR1 SNHLY and CDR2 FYNNEI. V lost 8 bases, J lost 3 bases, and 10 bases stayed unmatched. The CDR3 sequence is 15 residues long. For the CDR3, the DNA is TGTGCCAGCCATAAAGAAGCGGGAGGGAACTACGAGCAGTACTTC. Amino acids: CASHKEAGGNYEQYF.

The rearrangement uses TRBV28 and TRBJ2-7, with D possibly matching TRBD2 (6 bases). V was shortened by 1 base and J by 7 bases, with 17 bases between the two germline ends. The germline V gene encodes CDR1 MDHEN and CDR2 SYDVKM. This CDR3 region has 15 residues. The CDR3 bases are TGTGCCAGCAGTTTATTGGGCCTACCCCGGGAGGAGCAGTACTTC. Translation gives CASSLLGLPREEQYF.

Here the CDR3 DNA reads TGTGCCAGCAGTTTGGAGCCCTACAATGAGCAGTTCTTC. This gives the protein CASSLEPYNEQFF. The chain uses TRBV27 and TRBJ2-1; D gene unclear. V was pared by 3 bases and J by 2 bases, with 5 bases between. Germline V gives CDR1 MNHEY, CDR2 SMNVEV (reference sequence). The CDR3 spans 13 residues.

The chain employs TRBV11-2 and TRBJ2-1; D is perhaps TRBD2 (5 bases). The CDR3 loop spans 17 amino acids. From germline, CDR1 is SGHAT and CDR2 FQNNGV. Trimming pared 1 base from V and 5 bases from J, leaving 18 bases between. CDR3 coding DNA: TGTGCCAGCAGCTTAGTTGGGCTCCGCGGGCGACACAATGAGCAGTTCTTC. Translating gives CASSLVGLRGRHNEQFF.

Here the CDR3 DNA reads TGCGCCAGCAGGGGGACTAGCGGTAAATGGGTCCCTCACGAGCAGTACTTC. Translating gives CASRGTSGKWVPHEQYF. This chain connects TRBV10-2 to TRBJ2-7, with 11 bases that match TRBD2. Germline V gene data show CDR1 as WSHSY and CDR2 as SAAADI. The CDR3 totals 17 residues. V was clipped by 6 bases and J by 5 bases; unmatched bases: 15.

The rearrangement links TRBV5-5 to TRBJ2-7; 7 bases map to TRBD2. Looked up from germline, CDR1 is SGHKS and CDR2 is YYEKEE (reference sequence). The CDR3 sequence is 16 residues long. V dropped 2 bases and J dropped 0; count of bases not matched to a gene: 8. This chain's CDR3 is CASSFGAGDSSYEQYF. CDR3 coding DNA: TGTGCCAGCAGCTTTGGTGCGGGAGATAGCTCCTACGAGCAGTACTTC.

Comments on this clone: Other DNA sequences in the same sample also yield this CDR3. The chain joins TRBV6-6 to TRBJ2-1; D may be TRBD2 (5 bases). With 2 bases removed from V and 4 bases from J, the gap between germline ends came to 15 bases. The CDR3 has 16 amino acids. Germline CDR1 reads MNHNY; CDR2 reads SVGAGI (reference sequence). CDR3 sequence reads: CASSYEAGNLYNEQFF. Written as DNA, the CDR3 is TGTGCCAGCAGTTACGAGGCGGGCAACCTGTACAATGAGCAGTTCTTC.

This chain connects TRBV30 to TRBJ2-5; 7 bases fit TRBD2. Germline-derived CDR1 and CDR2 are GTSNPN and SVGIG (reference sequence). This CDR3 is built from 12 residues. Germline trimming cut 5 bases from V and 4 bases from J; bases unmatched to any gene: 4. This CDR3 is CAWERGGETQYF. The DNA of the CDR3 is TGTGCCTGGGAGCGGGGTGGAGAGACCCAGTACTTC. Full variable domain (remainder filled in from reference TRBV30 and TRBJ2-5): SQTIHQWPATLVQPVGSPLSLECTVEGTSNPNLYWYRQAAGRGLQLLFYSVGIGQISSEVPQNLSASRPQDRQFILSSKKLLLSDSGFYLCAWERGGETQYFGPGTRLLVL.

The chain is built from TRBV9 and TRBJ1-2; the match to TRBD1 covers 8 bases. The CDR3 spans 17 residues. Trimming cost V 3 bases and J 8 bases; bases outside gene matches: 18. Germline lookup yields CDR1 SGDLS and CDR2 YYNGEE. CDR3 sequence (DNA): TGTGCCAGCAGCGCAACGGAAGCAGGGGGCGCGTACGGAGGCTACACCTTC. It specifies CASSATEAGGAYGGYTF.

V and J are TRBV19 and TRBJ1-5; TRBD1 agrees at 10 bases. Germline CDR1 is LNHDA and CDR2 is SQIVND (reference sequence). The V gene end was trimmed by 5 bases and the J gene end by 2 bases; junction bases not matched to a gene: 6. The CDR3 is 16 amino acids. CDR3 in amino acids: CASSVTGTGGNQPQHF. CDR3 sequence (DNA): TGTGCCAGTAGTGTCACCGGGACAGGGGGCAATCAGCCCCAGCATTTT.

The chain carries TRBV19 and TRBJ1-5; D remains ambiguous. Germline lookup yields CDR1 LNHDA and CDR2 SQIVND (reference sequence). The CDR3 covers 15 residues. V was cut by 7 bases and J by 0 bases, with 13 bases left in between. CDR3 loop: CASTVSGNSNQPQHF. As DNA, the CDR3 is TGTGCCAGTACGGTTTCGGGAAATAGCAATCAGCCCCAGCATTTT.

V gene TRBV29-1 combines with J gene TRBJ1-1; 9 nucleotides agree with TRBD1. Trimming at V came to 6 bases and at J to 8 bases, leaving 10 bases not matched to a gene. The CDR3 extends over 13 amino acids. Looked up from germline, CDR1 is SQVTM and CDR2 is ANQGSEA. CDR3 in DNA: TGCAGCGTGAAAACAGGGGGCAGCCAAGAAGCTTTCTTT. It yields the protein CSVKTGGSQEAFF.

The gene calls are TRBV4-2 and TRBJ1-1, with a weak D call TRBD1 (5 bases). V dropped 0 bases and J dropped 5 bases, with 13 bases sitting between them. This CDR3 is 15 amino acids long. CDR1 is LGHNA and CDR2 is YNFKEQ in the germline V gene. CDR3 coding DNA: TGTGCCAGCAGCCAAGATAAATTGGGGGGGACTGAAGCTTTCTTT. Its protein product is CASSQDKLGGTEAFF.

CDR3 sequence (DNA): TGTGCCAGCAGCGGACTAGCGGAAACAGATACGCAGTATTTT. Protein product: CASSGLAETDTQYF. The J gene is TRBJ2-3, the V gene TRBV28; TRBD2 matches 10 bases. The CDR3 is made up of 14 amino acids. V was clipped by 6 bases and J by 3 bases; unmatched bases: 3. Looked up from germline, CDR1 is MDHEN and CDR2 is SYDVKM.

The chain links TRBV29-1 to TRBJ2-1; D is possibly TRBD1 (5 bases). Deletions cut 5 bases from V and 8 bases from J, with 10 bases between. The CDR3 is 11 residues long. Germline assignment: CDR1 SQVTM and CDR2 ANQGSEA. CDR3 region: CSVQGAYEQFF. CDR3 nucleotide sequence: TGCAGCGTTCAGGGCGCCTATGAGCAGTTCTTC.

The V call is TRBV11-1, the J call TRBJ2-1, with unresolved D. The germline CDR1 and CDR2 sequences are SGHAT and FQDESV (reference sequence). Trimming cost V 5 bases and J 0 bases, with 5 bases left between them. The CDR3 spans 13 residues. The CDR3 bases are TGTGCCAGCAGCCTGAGCTCCTACAATGAGCAGTTCTTC. It codes for CASSLSSYNEQFF.

The chain links TRBV30 to TRBJ2-1; D unresolved. Trimming took off 5 bases at V and 4 bases at J, with 12 bases between the two ends. CDR1 and CDR2 (germline): GTSNPN, SVGIG (reference sequence). The CDR3 covers 13 residues. The CDR3 protein is CAWEASGYNEQFF. The CDR3 DNA follows: TGTGCCTGGGAAGCTTCTGGTTACAATGAGCAGTTCTTC.

The chain links TRBV9 to TRBJ2-1; D might be TRBD2 (6 bases). The CDR3 is 16 residues long. V was trimmed by 4 bases and J by 1 base, leaving 15 bases between them. Germline CDR1 is SGDLS and CDR2 is YYNGEE. The CDR3 DNA reads TGTGCCAGCAGCTTCCACCTGGGGGGTTCCTACAATGAGCAGTTCTTC. It codes for CASSFHLGGSYNEQFF. The variable domain in full, with the rest retrieved from reference TRBV9 and TRBJ2-1, is DSGVTQTPKHLITATGQRVTLRCSPRSGDLSVYWYQQSLDQGLQFLIQYYNGEERAKGNILERFSAQQFPDLHSELNLSSLELGDSALYFCASSFHLGGSYNEQFFGPGTRLTVL.

The V gene is TRBV5-4, the J gene TRBJ2-5; maybe TRBD2 (6 bases). The ends were cut back, 3 bases at V and 2 bases at J, with 20 bases in the middle. The CDR3 is 17 residues long. The germline CDR1 and CDR2 sequences are SGHNT and YYREEE (reference sequence). The CDR3 DNA reads TGTGCCAGCAGCTCTGGGGGGATGTGGGAGATACAAGAGACCCAGTACTTC. Its protein product is CASSSGGMWEIQETQYF. The whole variable domain, filled in from reference TRBV5-4 and TRBJ2-5, reads ETGVTQSPTHLIKTRGQQVTLRCSSQSGHNTVSWYQQALGQGPQFIFQYYREEENGRGNFPPRFSGLQFPNYSSELNVNALELDDSALYLCASSSGGMWEIQETQYFGPGTRLLVL.

V and J are TRBV5-4 and TRBJ2-5, with a possible D match to TRBD1 (5 bases). V was trimmed by 0 bases and J by 6 bases, leaving 12 bases between them. Germline lookup yields CDR1 SGHNT and CDR2 YYREEE (reference sequence). The CDR3 loop spans 14 amino acids. The CDR3 sequence is CASSLGAGWQTQYF. As DNA, the CDR3 is TGTGCCAGCAGCTTGGGGGCAGGGTGGCAGACCCAGTACTTC.

This chain links TRBV5-6 with TRBJ1-2, with D maybe TRBD1 (5 bases). CDR3 length: 14 residues. Germline lookup yields CDR1 SGHDT and CDR2 YYEEEE. V gave up 0 bases and J gave up 2 bases, with 8 bases separating them. In DNA, the CDR3 is TGTGCCAGCAGCTTGGTGGACACGAACTATGGCTACACCTTC. Translated: CASSLVDTNYGYTF.